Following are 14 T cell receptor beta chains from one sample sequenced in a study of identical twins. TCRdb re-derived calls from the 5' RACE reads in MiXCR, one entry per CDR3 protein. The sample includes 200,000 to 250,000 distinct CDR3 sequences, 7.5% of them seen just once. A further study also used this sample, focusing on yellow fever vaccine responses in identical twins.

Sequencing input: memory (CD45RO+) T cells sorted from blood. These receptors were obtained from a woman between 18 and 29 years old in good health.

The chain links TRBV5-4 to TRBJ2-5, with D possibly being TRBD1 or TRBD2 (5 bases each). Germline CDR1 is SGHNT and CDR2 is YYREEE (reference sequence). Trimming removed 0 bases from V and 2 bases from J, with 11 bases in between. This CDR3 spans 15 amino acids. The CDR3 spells CASSLELGRQETQYF. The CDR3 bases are TGTGCCAGCAGCTTGGAGTTGGGACGACAAGAGACCCAGTACTTC.

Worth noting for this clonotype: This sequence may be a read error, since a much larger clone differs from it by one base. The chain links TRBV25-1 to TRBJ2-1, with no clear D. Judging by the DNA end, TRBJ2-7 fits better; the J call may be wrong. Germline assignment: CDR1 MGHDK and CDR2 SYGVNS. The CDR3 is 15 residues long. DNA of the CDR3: TGTGCCAGCAGTGAATCACTCGTTTCCTACAATGAGCAGTACTTC. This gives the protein CASSESLVSYNEQYF.

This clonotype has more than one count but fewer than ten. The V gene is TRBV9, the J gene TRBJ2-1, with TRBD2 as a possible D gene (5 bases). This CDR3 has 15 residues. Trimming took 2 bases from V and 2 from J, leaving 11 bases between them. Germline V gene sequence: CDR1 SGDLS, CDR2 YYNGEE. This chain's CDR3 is CASSVLASTYNEQFF. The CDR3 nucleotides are TGTGCCAGCAGCGTCTTAGCGTCTACCTACAATGAGCAGTTCTTC.

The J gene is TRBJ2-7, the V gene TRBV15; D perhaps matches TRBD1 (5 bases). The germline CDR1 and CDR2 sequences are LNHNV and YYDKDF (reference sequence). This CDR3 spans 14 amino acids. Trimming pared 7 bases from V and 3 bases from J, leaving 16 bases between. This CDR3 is CATKKDTEFYEQYF. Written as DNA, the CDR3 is TGTGCCACCAAAAAGGACACGGAGTTCTACGAGCAGTACTTC.

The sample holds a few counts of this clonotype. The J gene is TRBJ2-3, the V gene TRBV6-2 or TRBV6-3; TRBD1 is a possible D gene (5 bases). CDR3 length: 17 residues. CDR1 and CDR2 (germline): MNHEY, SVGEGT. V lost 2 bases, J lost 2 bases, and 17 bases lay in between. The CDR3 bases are TGTGCCAGCAGTTACCGTACGGCAGCACAGGCCACAGATACGCAGTATTTT. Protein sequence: CASSYRTAAQATDTQYF.

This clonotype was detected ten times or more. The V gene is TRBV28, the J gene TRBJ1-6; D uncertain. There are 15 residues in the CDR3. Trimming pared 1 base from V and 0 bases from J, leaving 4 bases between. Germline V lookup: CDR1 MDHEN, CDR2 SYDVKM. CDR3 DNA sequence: TGTGCCAGCAGTTTATATAGCTCCTATAATTCACCCCTCCACTTT. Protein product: CASSLYSSYNSPLHF.

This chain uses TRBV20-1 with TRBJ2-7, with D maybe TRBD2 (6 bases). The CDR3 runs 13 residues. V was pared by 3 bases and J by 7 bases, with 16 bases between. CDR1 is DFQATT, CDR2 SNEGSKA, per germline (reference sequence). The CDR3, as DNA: TGCAGTGCTAGGCCTCATAAGAGCGGGGAGCAGTACTTC. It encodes CSARPHKSGEQYF.

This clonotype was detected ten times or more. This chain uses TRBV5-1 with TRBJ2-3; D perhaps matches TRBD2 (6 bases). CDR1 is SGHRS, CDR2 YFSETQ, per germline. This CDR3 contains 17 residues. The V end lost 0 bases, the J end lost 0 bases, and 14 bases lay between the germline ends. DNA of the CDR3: TGCGCCAGCAGCTTGGCTCTTCGCGGGGCTAGCACAGATACGCAGTATTTT. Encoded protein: CASSLALRGASTDTQYF.

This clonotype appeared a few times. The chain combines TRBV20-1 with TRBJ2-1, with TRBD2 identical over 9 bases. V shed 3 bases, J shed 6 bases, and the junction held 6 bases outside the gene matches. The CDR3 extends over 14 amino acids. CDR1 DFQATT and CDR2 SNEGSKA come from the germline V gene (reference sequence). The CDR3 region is CSARWLAGPNEQFF. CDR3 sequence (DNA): TGCAGTGCTAGGTGGCTAGCGGGGCCCAATGAGCAGTTCTTC.

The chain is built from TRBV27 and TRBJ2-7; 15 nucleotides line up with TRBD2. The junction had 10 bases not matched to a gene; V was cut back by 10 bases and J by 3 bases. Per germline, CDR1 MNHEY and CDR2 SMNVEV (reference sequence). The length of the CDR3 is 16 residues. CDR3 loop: CATWAGLAGGNYEQYF. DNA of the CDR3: TGTGCCACCTGGGCGGGACTAGCGGGGGGCAACTACGAGCAGTACTTC.

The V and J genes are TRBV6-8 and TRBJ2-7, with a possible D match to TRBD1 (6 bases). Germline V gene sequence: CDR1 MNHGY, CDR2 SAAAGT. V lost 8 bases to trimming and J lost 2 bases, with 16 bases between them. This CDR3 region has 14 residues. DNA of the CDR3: TGTGCCAGCCCCAGGGGTTTCTCAACCTACGAGCAGTACTTC. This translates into CASPRGFSTYEQYF.

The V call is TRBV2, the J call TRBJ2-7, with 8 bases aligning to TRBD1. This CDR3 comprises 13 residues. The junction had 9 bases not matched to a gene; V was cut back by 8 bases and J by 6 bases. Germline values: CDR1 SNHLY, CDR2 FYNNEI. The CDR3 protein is CASGAGGTGEQYF. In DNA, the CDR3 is TGTGCCAGCGGAGCAGGCGGGACAGGCGAGCAGTACTTC.

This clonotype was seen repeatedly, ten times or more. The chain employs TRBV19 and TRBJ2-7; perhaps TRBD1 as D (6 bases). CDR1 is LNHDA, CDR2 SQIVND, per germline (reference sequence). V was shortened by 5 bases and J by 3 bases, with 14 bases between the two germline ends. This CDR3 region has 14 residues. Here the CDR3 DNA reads TGTGCCAGTAGTCCCGCGGGCAGGGGCTACGAGCAGTACTTC. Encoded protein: CASSPAGRGYEQYF.

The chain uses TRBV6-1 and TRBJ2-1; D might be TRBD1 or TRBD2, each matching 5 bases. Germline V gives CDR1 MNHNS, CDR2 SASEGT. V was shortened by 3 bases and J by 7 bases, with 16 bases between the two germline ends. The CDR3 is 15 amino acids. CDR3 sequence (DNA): TGTGCCAGCAGTGAGAGGGGTGCGTACTGGAATGAGCAGTTCTTC. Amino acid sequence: CASSERGAYWNEQFF.